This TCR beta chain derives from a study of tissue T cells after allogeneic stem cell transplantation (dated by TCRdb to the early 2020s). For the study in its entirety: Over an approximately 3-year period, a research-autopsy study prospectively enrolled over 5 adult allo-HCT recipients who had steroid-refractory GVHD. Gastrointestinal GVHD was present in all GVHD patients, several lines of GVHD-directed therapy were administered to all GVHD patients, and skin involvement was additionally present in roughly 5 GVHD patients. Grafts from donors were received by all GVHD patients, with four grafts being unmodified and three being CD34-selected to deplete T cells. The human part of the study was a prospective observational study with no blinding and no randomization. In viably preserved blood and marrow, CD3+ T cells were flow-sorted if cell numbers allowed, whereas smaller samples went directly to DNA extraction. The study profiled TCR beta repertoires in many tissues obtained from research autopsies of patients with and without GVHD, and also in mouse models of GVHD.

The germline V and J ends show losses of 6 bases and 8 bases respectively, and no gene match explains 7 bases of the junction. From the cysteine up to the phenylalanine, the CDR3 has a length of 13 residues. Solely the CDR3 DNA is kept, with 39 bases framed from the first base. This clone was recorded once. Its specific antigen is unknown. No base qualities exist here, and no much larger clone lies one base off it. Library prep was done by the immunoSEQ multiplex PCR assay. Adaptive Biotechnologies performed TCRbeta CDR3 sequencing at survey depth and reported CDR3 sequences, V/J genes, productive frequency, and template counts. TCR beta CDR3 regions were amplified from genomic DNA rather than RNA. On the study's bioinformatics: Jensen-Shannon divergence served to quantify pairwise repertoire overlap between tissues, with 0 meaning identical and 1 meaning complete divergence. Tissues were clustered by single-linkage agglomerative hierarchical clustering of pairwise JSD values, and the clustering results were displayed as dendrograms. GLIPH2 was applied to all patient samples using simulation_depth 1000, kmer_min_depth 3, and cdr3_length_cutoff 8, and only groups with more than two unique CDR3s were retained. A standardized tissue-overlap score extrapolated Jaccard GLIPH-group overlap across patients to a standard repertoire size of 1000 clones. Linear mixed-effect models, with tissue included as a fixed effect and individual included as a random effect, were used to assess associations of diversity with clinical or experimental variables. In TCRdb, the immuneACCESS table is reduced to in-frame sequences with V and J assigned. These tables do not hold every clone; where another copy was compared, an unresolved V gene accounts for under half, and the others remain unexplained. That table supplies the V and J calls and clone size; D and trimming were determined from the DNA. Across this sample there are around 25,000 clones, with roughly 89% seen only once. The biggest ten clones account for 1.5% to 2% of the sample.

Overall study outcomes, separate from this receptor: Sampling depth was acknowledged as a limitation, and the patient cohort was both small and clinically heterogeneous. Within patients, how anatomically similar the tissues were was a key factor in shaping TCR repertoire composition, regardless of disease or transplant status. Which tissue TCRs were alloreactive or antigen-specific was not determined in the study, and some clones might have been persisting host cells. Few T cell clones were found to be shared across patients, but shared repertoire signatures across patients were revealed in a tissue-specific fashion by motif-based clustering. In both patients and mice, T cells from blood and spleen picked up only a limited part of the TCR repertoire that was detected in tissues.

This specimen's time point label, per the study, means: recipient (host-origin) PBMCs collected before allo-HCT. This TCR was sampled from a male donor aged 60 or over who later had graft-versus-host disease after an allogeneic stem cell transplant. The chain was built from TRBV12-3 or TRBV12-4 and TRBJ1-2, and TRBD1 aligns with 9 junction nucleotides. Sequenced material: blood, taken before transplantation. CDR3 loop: CASSPGTGNGYTF. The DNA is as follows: TGTGCCAGCAGCCCCGGGACAGGGAACGGCTACACCTTC.